This TCR beta chain was identified during a study of blood T cell repertoires in COVID-19. Germline lookup yields CDR1 SGHNT and CDR2 YYREEE (reference sequence). The ends lost 4 bases at V and 7 bases at J; junction bases unmatched: 10. This CDR3 has 15 residues. Libraries were prepared by immunoSEQ multiplex PCR; TCRdb keeps only in-frame clonotypes and omits some of them. In the table there are more than 150,000 clones, roughly 79% of which are singletons. This TCR came from a woman of 80 years or more with COVID-19, enrolled during active disease. Sequencing was performed on peripheral blood. The V gene is TRBV5-4, the J gene TRBJ2-2; TRBD2 matches 7 bases. CDR3 sequence reads: CASSRAGATGGELFF. Here the CDR3 DNA reads TGTGCCAGCAGCCGGGCGGGAGCAACGGGCGGGGAGCTGTTTTTT.